Listed here are 30 T cell receptor beta chains from one sample, sequenced in a study of T cell responses to AZD1222 COVID-19 vaccine. This table comes from immunoSEQ multiplex PCR, and its TCRdb copy is limited to in-frame clones, with some not included. This sample has some 150,000 clones, with about nine tenths found just once. Sequenced material: peripheral blood, taken 28 days after the second AZD1222 dose. The receptors stem from an adult who received the AZD1222 COVID-19 vaccine.

V is TRBV6-5 and J is TRBJ2-2; the match to TRBD2 covers 10 bases. J was trimmed by 7 bases and V by 5 bases; bases with no gene match: 7. The CDR3 extends over 15 amino acids. Germline-derived CDR1 and CDR2 are MNHEY and SVGAGI. CDR3 residues: CASSRSGRAFGELFF. As DNA, the CDR3 is TGTGCCAGCAGTCGAAGCGGGAGGGCTTTCGGGGAGCTGTTTTTT.

V gene TRBV6-5 combines with J gene TRBJ1-4; no clear D. The CDR3 is made up of 15 amino acids. V was cut by 2 bases and J by 8 bases, with 15 bases left in between. Germline values: CDR1 MNHEY, CDR2 SVGAGI. The CDR3 is CASSYVSRQEEKLFF. The CDR3 coding sequence is TGTGCCAGCAGTTACGTATCGCGACAAGAGGAAAAACTGTTTTTT.

V usage is TRBV28 and J usage is TRBJ1-2; 9 bases align to TRBD1. Germline V gene lookup returns CDR1 MDHEN and CDR2 SYDVKM. The V and J ends lost 6 bases and 4 bases, in that order; junction bases with no gene match: 6. The CDR3 contains 14 residues. The DNA of the CDR3 is TGTGCCAGCAGCATACAGGGGGCGCCCTATGGCTACACCTTC. Translation: CASSIQGAPYGYTF.

This sequence joins TRBV27 and TRBJ1-5; 8 bases align to TRBD1. The CDR3 spans 15 residues. Germline CDR1 and CDR2: MNHEY and SMNVEV (reference sequence). J was trimmed by 1 base and V by 8 bases; bases with no gene match: 7. CDR3 protein: CASGKGQESNQPQHF. CDR3 nucleotides: TGTGCCAGCGGAAAGGGACAGGAAAGCAATCAGCCCCAGCATTTT.

This clone was recorded once. This chain uses TRBV28 with TRBJ1-5; the match to TRBD1 covers 8 bases. The junction had 6 bases not matched to a gene; V was cut back by 6 bases and J by 2 bases. The germline gives CDR1 MDHEN, CDR2 SYDVKM. The CDR3 loop spans 15 amino acids. CDR3 region: CASRGTGSRNQPQHF. DNA of the CDR3: TGTGCCAGCAGGGGGACAGGTAGCCGCAATCAGCCCCAGCATTTT.

CDR3 amino acids: CASKPGVQAVGQFF. CDR3 nucleotide sequence: TGTGCCAGCAAACCGGGAGTCCAAGCCGTGGGGCAGTTCTTC. The V gene is TRBV28, the J gene TRBJ2-1, with a possible D match to TRBD2 (6 bases). Between the trimmed V and J ends, which lost 7 bases and 12 bases, there was a span of 22 bases. The CDR3 spans 14 residues. The germline V gene encodes CDR1 MDHEN and CDR2 SYDVKM.

The chain is built from TRBV2 and TRBJ1-1; D not resolved. CDR1 and CDR2 (germline): SNHLY, FYNNEI. This CDR3 is 12 amino acids long. Trimming removed 7 bases from V and 4 bases from J, with 10 bases in between. The CDR3 is CASNRRSTEAFF. In nucleotides, the CDR3 is TGTGCCAGCAACCGGAGAAGCACTGAAGCTTTCTTT.

V usage is TRBV19 and J usage is TRBJ1-1, with no clear D. The CDR3 covers 14 residues. Germline V gene lookup returns CDR1 LNHDA and CDR2 SQIVND (reference sequence). Deletions cut 4 bases from V and 1 base from J, with 10 bases between. The CDR3: CASSTRQENTEAFF. CDR3 nucleotides: TGTGCCAGTAGTACAAGACAAGAGAACACTGAAGCTTTCTTT.

The J gene is TRBJ2-6, the V gene TRBV19; 7 bases are a match to TRBD1. The V gene end was trimmed by 4 bases and the J gene end by 4 bases; junction bases not matched to a gene: 10. This CDR3 has 17 amino acids. Germline lookup yields CDR1 LNHDA and CDR2 SQIVND (reference sequence). The CDR3 here is CASSTADRLWGANVLTF. The CDR3 DNA is TGTGCCAGTAGTACAGCGGACAGGTTGTGGGGGGCCAACGTCCTGACTTTC.

V gene TRBV6-6 combines with J gene TRBJ2-4; 14 bases agree with TRBD2. Trimming took 7 bases from V and 2 from J; bases not matched to a gene: 4. Germline lookup yields CDR1 MNHNY and CDR2 SVGAGI (reference sequence). This CDR3 spans 16 amino acids. CDR3 coding DNA: TGTGCCAGCAAGGGACTAGCGGGAGTTACCAAAAACATTCAGTACTTC. Protein product: CASKGLAGVTKNIQYF.

This clone was seen only once. The chain links TRBV3-1 (or the pseudogene TRBV3-2) to TRBJ2-7; 13 nucleotides align to TRBD2. This CDR3 comprises 15 residues. The ends lost 6 bases at V and 4 bases at J; junction bases unmatched: 6. Germline CDR1 and CDR2: LGHDT and YNNKEL (reference sequence). The CDR3 coding sequence is TGTGCCAGCAGGCGGACTAGCGGGAGTATTTACGAGCAGTACTTC. Its translation is CASRRTSGSIYEQYF.

This CDR3 reads CASSLFGGYGYTF. CDR3 DNA: TGTGCCAGCAGTTTATTTGGCGGATATGGCTACACCTTC. The V call is TRBV28, the J call TRBJ1-2; D gene ambiguous. Germline CDR1 is MDHEN and CDR2 is SYDVKM. V was cut by 1 base and J by 5 bases, with 8 bases left in between. The CDR3 sequence is 13 residues long.

The V gene is TRBV19, the J gene TRBJ1-1; D remains ambiguous. Per the germline V gene, CDR1 is LNHDA and CDR2 is SQIVND (reference sequence). V was trimmed by 4 bases and J by 5 bases, leaving 11 bases between them. The CDR3 runs 13 residues. CDR3 residues: CASSSALGTEAFF. The CDR3 DNA follows: TGTGCCAGTAGTAGCGCCCTGGGAACTGAAGCTTTCTTT.

The rearrangement links TRBV2 to TRBJ2-1; D remains ambiguous. From germline, CDR1 is SNHLY and CDR2 FYNNEI. With 6 bases removed from V and 1 base from J, the gap between germline ends came to 13 bases. The CDR3 runs 15 residues. Here the CDR3 DNA reads TGTGCCAGCAGCGGAGCCCGCGGATCCTACAATGAGCAGTTCTTC. This translates into CASSGARGSYNEQFF.

This clone occurred a few times. The chain uses TRBV6-2 or TRBV6-3 and TRBJ2-3; D not resolved. CDR3 size: 16 residues. The germline CDR1 and CDR2 sequences are MNHEY and SVGEGT. The V gene lost 0 bases and the J gene lost 0 bases, with 10 bases spanning the gap. The CDR3 DNA sequence: TGTGCCAGCAGTTACTCGAAGGAACCCAGCACAGATACGCAGTATTTT. Protein sequence: CASSYSKEPSTDTQYF.

This chain links TRBV7-8 with TRBJ1-3, with TRBD1 matching over 7 bases. The CDR3 totals 17 residues. CDR1 is SGHVS, CDR2 FQNEAQ, per germline. Trimming took 6 bases from V and 3 from J; bases not matched to a gene: 14. CDR3 protein: CASRGFTQGSDGNTIYF. CDR3 in DNA: TGTGCCAGCAGGGGGTTTACACAGGGGTCGGATGGAAACACCATATATTTT. The variable domain in full, completed from reference TRBV7-8 and TRBJ1-3, reads GAGVSQSPRYKVAKRGQDVALRCDPISGHVSLFWYQQALGQGPEFLTYFQNEAQLDKSGLPSDRFFAERPEGSVSTLKIQRTQQEDSAVYLCASRGFTQGSDGNTIYFGEGSWLTVV.

J is TRBJ1-1 and V is TRBV6-2 or TRBV6-3, with TRBD1 as a possible D gene (5 bases). This CDR3 spans 15 amino acids. V lost 4 bases and J 1 base, leaving 13 bases between the germline ends. Germline V gives CDR1 MNHEY, CDR2 SVGEGT. The CDR3 region has the DNA TGTGCCAGCAGTTCGTCCGGGACGGCGAACACTGAAGCTTTCTTT. This translates into CASSSSGTANTEAFF.

The chain uses TRBV28 and TRBJ1-5; D is ambiguous. V was pared by 9 bases and J by 0 bases, with 3 bases between. The CDR3 is made up of 11 amino acids. Germline V gene lookup returns CDR1 MDHEN and CDR2 SYDVKM. The CDR3 coding sequence is TGTGCCAGTAATAGCAATCAGCCCCAGCATTTT. It yields the protein CASNSNQPQHF.

The chain employs TRBV7-9 and TRBJ2-1; 7 bases are shared with TRBD2. Germline-derived CDR1 and CDR2 are SEHNR and FQNEAQ (reference sequence). The CDR3 totals 15 residues. With V trimmed by 5 bases and J by 0 bases, 4 bases remained unmatched. The CDR3 loop reads CASSPTSFSYNEQFF. The CDR3 DNA is TGTGCCAGCAGCCCGACTAGCTTCTCCTACAATGAGCAGTTCTTC.

This rearrangement joins TRBV28 to TRBJ1-4; D gene unclear. V lost 4 bases and J lost 0, with 6 bases in between. Looked up from germline, CDR1 is MDHEN and CDR2 is SYDVKM. CDR3 size: 14 residues. The CDR3 DNA reads TGTGCCAGCAGTTCCCCTCCAACTAATGAAAAACTGTTTTTT. This codes for CASSSPPTNEKLFF.

The rearrangement links TRBV6-2 or TRBV6-3 to TRBJ1-5; D perhaps matches TRBD1 (6 bases). Trimming removed 2 bases from V and 9 bases from J, with 23 bases in between. Germline CDR1 MNHEY, CDR2 SVGEGT. This CDR3 is built from 17 residues. Here the CDR3 DNA reads TGTGCCAGCAGTTACCGGATCGGGACATACCCTCGGCCGCCCCAGCATTTT. Its protein product is CASSYRIGTYPRPPQHF.

This rearrangement joins TRBV29-1 to TRBJ2-7; 13 bases align to TRBD2. The ends lost 6 bases at V and 4 bases at J; junction bases unmatched: 6. The CDR3 runs to 14 residues. The germline V gene encodes CDR1 SQVTM and CDR2 ANQGSEA. CDR3 sequence (DNA): TGCAGCGTCCTCACTAGCGGGAGGGAATACGAGCAGTACTTC. This codes for CSVLTSGREYEQYF.

The chain has TRBV9 and TRBJ1-5; D gene uncertain. Trimming stripped 3 bases from V and 5 bases from J, with 9 bases between. The CDR3 spans 13 residues. The V gene's germline CDR1 is SGDLS and CDR2 YYNGEE. The CDR3 loop is CASSGGPHQPQHF. The CDR3, as DNA: TGTGCCAGCAGCGGAGGACCTCATCAGCCCCAGCATTTT.

The chain links TRBV30 to TRBJ1-3; D remains ambiguous. V dropped 5 bases and J dropped 0 bases, with 11 bases sitting between them. Germline CDR1 and CDR2: GTSNPN and SVGIG (reference sequence). This CDR3 is built from 14 residues. CDR3 DNA: TGTGCCTGGGAGGTGCGAAGCTCTGGAAACACCATATATTTT. Protein: CAWEVRSSGNTIYF. Complete variable domain (other parts from reference TRBV30 and TRBJ1-3): SQTIHQWPATLVQPVGSPLSLECTVEGTSNPNLYWYRQAAGRGLQLLFYSVGIGQISSEVPQNLSASRPQDRQFILSSKKLLLSDSGFYLCAWEVRSSGNTIYFGEGSWLTVV.

The CDR3: CASSEISGNTEAFF. The CDR3 nucleotides are TGTGCCAGCAGTGAAATAAGCGGGAACACTGAAGCTTTCTTT. The rearrangement uses TRBV6-1 and TRBJ1-1; D call uncertain. V was clipped by 2 bases and J by 1 base, with 8 bases between them. Germline CDR1 and CDR2: MNHNS and SASEGT. The CDR3 extends over 14 amino acids.

This sequence joins TRBV7-9 and TRBJ1-2; a weak D match, TRBD1 (5 bases). CDR3 size: 14 residues. Germline V gene sequence: CDR1 SEHNR, CDR2 FQNEAQ (reference sequence). Trimming stripped 1 base from V and 8 bases from J, with 14 bases between. The CDR3 reads CASSLEFGRDGYTF. CDR3 DNA: TGTGCCAGCAGCTTAGAGTTCGGTAGGGACGGCTACACCTTC.

The chain couples TRBV11-2 to TRBJ1-2, with a possible D match to TRBD1 (6 bases). V lost 5 bases and J 4 bases, leaving 11 bases between the germline ends. In germline, CDR1 is SGHAT, CDR2 FQNNGV. The CDR3 runs to 13 residues. The CDR3 spells CASSPTGSYGYTF. CDR3 in DNA: TGTGCCAGCAGCCCCACAGGGTCCTATGGCTACACCTTC.

The rearrangement links TRBV5-5 to TRBJ2-6, with TRBD1 identical over 12 bases. CDR1 is SGHKS and CDR2 is YYEKEE in the germline V gene (reference sequence). The junction had 8 bases not matched to a gene; V was cut back by 7 bases and J by 3 bases. The CDR3 is 17 amino acids. The CDR3 DNA reads as TGTGCCAGCGGGAAGGGACAGGGGGCGAGTGGGGCCAACGTCCTGACTTTC. It is translated as CASGKGQGASGANVLTF.

The gene calls are TRBV7-9 and TRBJ2-1; D is possibly TRBD2 (5 bases). The germline V gene has CDR1 SEHNR and CDR2 FQNEAQ (reference sequence). Trimming removed 1 base from V and 7 bases from J, with 14 bases in between. The CDR3 has 15 amino acids. CDR3 sequence reads: CASSLVPDRGNEQFF. The CDR3 nucleotides read TGTGCCAGCAGCTTAGTCCCGGATCGGGGTAATGAGCAGTTCTTC.

This clone was picked up a small number of times. This rearrangement joins TRBV5-5 to TRBJ2-7; D is unclear. Germline CDR1 is SGHKS and CDR2 is YYEKEE (reference sequence). The CDR3 has 14 amino acids. Trimming left V 6 bases short and J 2 bases short, with 15 bases between. Here the CDR3 DNA reads TGTGCCAGCACCGCGAAATTTCAAACCTACGAGCAGTACTTC. This translates into CASTAKFQTYEQYF.